A selection of T cell receptor beta chains follows, all from one sample in a study of memory CD4+ T cells and cytomegalovirus serostatus. Generated by immunoSEQ multiplex PCR, the TCRdb table keeps only in-frame clones and is missing some. The table has some 65,000 clones, 80% seen once; the top ten hold around 0.58%. Sequences were obtained from memory CD4+ T cells from blood. The receptors come from an adult in good health and CMV-seronegative. Some clones in this sample may be carry-over from other donors' samples. The CDR3 runs from the conserved cysteine through the conserved F or W. The D gene is left open where the match is weak. Clone size is not always given. Where it is, it says once, few, many or a class for expanded clones.

v_call: TRBV4-3
clone_size: .
j_call: TRBJ2-7
d_call: TRBD1
cdr3_nt: TGCGCCAGCAGCCAGGAACCGGGACAGGGGGGTTACGAGCAGTACTTC
cdr3_aa: CASSQEPGQGGYEQYF

v_call: TRBV7-2
clone_size: .
j_call: TRBJ2-1
d_call: TRBD2
cdr3_nt: TGTGCCAGCAGCTTAAGGGGACTAGCGGGAGGGGACTACAATGAGCAGTTCTTC
cdr3_aa: CASSLRGLAGGDYNEQFF

v_call: TRBV19
clone_size: .
j_call: TRBJ1-3
d_call: .
cdr3_nt: TGTGCCAGTACTAGGGACAAAGCTCCTGGAAACACCATATATTTT
cdr3_aa: CASTRDKAPGNTIYF

v_call: TRBV29-1
clone_size: .
j_call: TRBJ2-1
d_call: TRBD2
cdr3_nt: TGCAGCGTTGAAGGAGGGAGCGGGGGGGCCAATGAGCAGTTCTTC
cdr3_aa: CSVEGGSGGANEQFF

v_call: TRBV4-1
clone_size: .
j_call: TRBJ2-7
d_call: .
cdr3_nt: TGCGCCAGCAGCCAAGATGATCCGTTCGCCAAAACCTACGAGCAGTACTTC
cdr3_aa: CASSQDDPFAKTYEQYF

v_call: TRBV7-3
clone_size: .
j_call: TRBJ2-7
d_call: TRBD1
cdr3_nt: TGTGCCAGCAGCTTACAGGGGACAGGGTCCTACGAGCAGTACTTC
cdr3_aa: CASSLQGTGSYEQYF

v_call: TRBV4-3
clone_size: few
j_call: TRBJ2-3
d_call: .
cdr3_nt: TGCGCCAGCAGCCAAGATAGGGACACAGATACGCAGTATTTT
cdr3_aa: CASSQDRDTDTQYF

v_call: TRBV30
clone_size: few
j_call: TRBJ1-1
d_call: .
cdr3_nt: TGTGCCTGGAGTGTACGGCGGGAAGCTTTCTTT
cdr3_aa: CAWSVRREAFF

v_call: TRBV2
clone_size: .
j_call: TRBJ2-5
d_call: .
cdr3_nt: TGTGCCTTCCACCCAGGACAGATGGAGACCCAGTACTTC
cdr3_aa: CAFHPGQMETQYF

v_call: TRBV2
clone_size: .
j_call: TRBJ1-2
d_call: TRBD1
cdr3_nt: TGTGCCAGCAGTGAATCGACAGGGTCTGGCTACACCTTC
cdr3_aa: CASSESTGSGYTF

v_call: TRBV11-1
clone_size: .
j_call: TRBJ2-7
d_call: .
cdr3_nt: TGTGCCAGCAGCTTCGGGTGGGACCCCAGCTACGAGCAGTACTTC
cdr3_aa: CASSFGWDPSYEQYF

v_call: TRBV14
clone_size: few
j_call: TRBJ2-6
d_call: .
cdr3_nt: TGTGCCAGCAGCCGCGGGGCCTCTGGGGCCAACGTCCTGACTTTC
cdr3_aa: CASSRGASGANVLTF

v_call: TRBV19
clone_size: .
j_call: TRBJ1-2
d_call: .
cdr3_nt: TGTGCCAGTAGACCCCCTGGGGGTACCAGCTATGGCTACACCTTC
cdr3_aa: CASRPPGGTSYGYTF

v_call: TRBV5-5
clone_size: .
j_call: TRBJ1-4
d_call: .
cdr3_nt: TGTGCCAGCAGCTTGGCCCCGGATTTTAATGAAAAACTGTTTTTT
cdr3_aa: CASSLAPDFNEKLFF

v_call: TRBV4-3
clone_size: .
j_call: TRBJ1-1
d_call: TRBD1
cdr3_nt: TGCGCCAGCAGCCAAGAATTAATCCGGGACAGGCCTTACACTGAAGCTTTCTTT
cdr3_aa: CASSQELIRDRPYTEAFF

v_call: TRBV28
clone_size: .
j_call: TRBJ2-7
d_call: TRBD2
cdr3_nt: TGTGCCAGTAAAGCGGGAGGGCCCGTCTACGAGCAGTACTTC
cdr3_aa: CASKAGGPVYEQYF

v_call: TRBV4-3
clone_size: .
j_call: TRBJ2-3
d_call: .
cdr3_nt: TGCGCCAGCAGCCGGGACGCCGCCGCCACAGATACGCAGTATTTT
cdr3_aa: CASSRDAAATDTQYF

v_call: TRBV4-2
clone_size: .
j_call: TRBJ1-1
d_call: .
cdr3_nt: TGTGCCAGCAGCCAAGATTTTACACGCAACACTGAAGCTTTCTTT
cdr3_aa: CASSQDFTRNTEAFF

v_call: TRBV7-2
clone_size: .
j_call: TRBJ2-1
d_call: TRBD2
cdr3_nt: TGTGCCAGCAGCTTAGAAAGGTATCGGGGGGGGCGTCTCTACAATGAGCAGTTCTTC
cdr3_aa: CASSLERYRGGRLYNEQFF

v_call: TRBV5-3
clone_size: .
j_call: TRBJ1-1
d_call: .
cdr3_nt: TGTGCCAGAAGCTTGGCCGGGAAAGAGAAGGGCACTGAAGCTTTCTTT
cdr3_aa: CARSLAGKEKGTEAFF

v_call: TRBV7-2
clone_size: .
j_call: TRBJ1-1
d_call: .
cdr3_nt: TGTGCCAGCAGCTTTGGACAGCGAGGGACTGAAGCTTTCTTT
cdr3_aa: CASSFGQRGTEAFF

v_call: TRBV6-6
clone_size: .
j_call: TRBJ2-2
d_call: TRBD2
cdr3_nt: TGTGCCACCCAACTAGCGGGTGGCACCGGGGAGCTGTTTTTT
cdr3_aa: CATQLAGGTGELFF

v_call: TRBV18
clone_size: .
j_call: TRBJ1-2
d_call: .
cdr3_nt: TGTGCCAGCTCACCATCAGTCGTCGGAGAGGCGGGCTACACCTTC
cdr3_aa: CASSPSVVGEAGYTF

v_call: TRBV5-1
clone_size: .
j_call: TRBJ1-4
d_call: .
cdr3_nt: TGCGCCAGCAGCCCACAACCCGGTGAAAAACTGTTTTTT
cdr3_aa: CASSPQPGEKLFF

v_call: TRBV5-8
clone_size: .
j_call: TRBJ2-1
d_call: TRBD2
cdr3_nt: TGTGCCAGCAGCTTGGGTTACACGGGGGGTACTGGTGAGCAGTTCTTC
cdr3_aa: CASSLGYTGGTGEQFF

v_call: TRBV7-2
clone_size: once
j_call: TRBJ2-1
d_call: TRBD2
cdr3_nt: TGTGCCAGCAGCTTATCTGGGACTAGCGGATACAATGAGCAGTTCTTC
cdr3_aa: CASSLSGTSGYNEQFF

v_call: TRBV2
clone_size: .
j_call: TRBJ2-7
d_call: .
cdr3_nt: TGTGCCAGCAGTGAAAGTTACTACGAGCAGTACTTC
cdr3_aa: CASSESYYEQYF

v_call: TRBV9
clone_size: .
j_call: TRBJ2-2
d_call: TRBD1
cdr3_nt: TGTGCCAGCAGCGGAGAGACAGGGACAGGGGAGCTGTTTTTT
cdr3_aa: CASSGETGTGELFF

v_call: TRBV27
clone_size: .
j_call: TRBJ2-6
d_call: .
cdr3_nt: TGTGCCAGCAGTTTCTCTGGGGCCAACGTCCTGACTTTC
cdr3_aa: CASSFSGANVLTF

v_call: TRBV30
clone_size: .
j_call: TRBJ2-5
d_call: .
cdr3_nt: TGTGCCTGGAGTCGTAGCCGGGTTCGACCCATCGAGACCCAGTACTTC
cdr3_aa: CAWSRSRVRPIETQYF

v_call: TRBV9
clone_size: .
j_call: TRBJ2-2
d_call: .
cdr3_nt: TGTGCCAGCTCTGGGCGGGCCAATCCCACCGGGGAGCTGTTTTTT
cdr3_aa: CASSGRANPTGELFF

v_call: TRBV28
clone_size: .
j_call: TRBJ2-4
d_call: .
cdr3_nt: TGTGCCAGCACCCCCCCAGGGGCTCTAGCCAAAAACATTCAGTACTTC
cdr3_aa: CASTPPGALAKNIQYF

v_call: TRBV7-9
clone_size: .
j_call: TRBJ2-2
d_call: .
cdr3_nt: TGTGCCAGCAGCTTAGCGCCCCAGAACACCGGGGAGCTGTTTTTT
cdr3_aa: CASSLAPQNTGELFF

v_call: TRBV18
clone_size: .
j_call: TRBJ2-1
d_call: .
cdr3_nt: TGTGCCAGCTCACGGGACCATGAGCAGTTCTTC
cdr3_aa: CASSRDHEQFF

v_call: TRBV6-1
clone_size: once
j_call: TRBJ1-2
d_call: TRBD1
cdr3_nt: TGTGCCAGCACCCGGGACAGGGACGCAACTTATGGCTACACCTTC
cdr3_aa: CASTRDRDATYGYTF

v_call: TRBV11-2
clone_size: few
j_call: TRBJ1-1
d_call: TRBD1
cdr3_nt: TGTGCCAGCAGCTTCGCGACAGGGCAAGCTTTCTTT
cdr3_aa: CASSFATGQAFF

v_call: TRBV2
clone_size: few
j_call: TRBJ1-3
d_call: .
cdr3_nt: TGTGCCAGCAAGGTGCAGATAGGAAACACCATATATTTT
cdr3_aa: CASKVQIGNTIYF

v_call: TRBV28
clone_size: .
j_call: TRBJ2-5
d_call: .
cdr3_nt: TGTGCCAGCAGTTTCTACAGGGAGGTGGTAAAGACCCAGTACTTC
cdr3_aa: CASSFYREVVKTQYF

v_call: TRBV4-3
clone_size: .
j_call: TRBJ1-4
d_call: TRBD1
cdr3_nt: TGCGCCAGCAGCGTATACAGGGGAGGAAAACTGTTTTTT
cdr3_aa: CASSVYRGGKLFF

v_call: TRBV7-6
clone_size: .
j_call: TRBJ2-2
d_call: TRBD2
cdr3_nt: TGTGCCAGCAGCTCCCCTAGCGGAACGAACACCGGGGAGCTGTTTTTT
cdr3_aa: CASSSPSGTNTGELFF

v_call: TRBV30
clone_size: .
j_call: TRBJ2-7
d_call: .
cdr3_nt: TGTGCCTGGAGCGCTCCAGGGAACTACGAGCAGTACTTC
cdr3_aa: CAWSAPGNYEQYF

v_call: TRBV4-1
clone_size: once
j_call: TRBJ1-5
d_call: .
cdr3_nt: TGCGCCAGCAGCCAAGATTTAACAGGTGCCAATCAGCCCCAGCATTTT
cdr3_aa: CASSQDLTGANQPQHF

v_call: TRBV6-5
clone_size: .
j_call: TRBJ2-7
d_call: .
cdr3_nt: TGTGCCAGCAGAGGGCTCGGACAGTCCTACGAGCAGTACTTC
cdr3_aa: CASRGLGQSYEQYF

v_call: TRBV7-2
clone_size: .
j_call: TRBJ2-2
d_call: .
cdr3_nt: TGTGCCAGCAGCGTAAACAGGGACACCGGGGAGCTGTTTTTT
cdr3_aa: CASSVNRDTGELFF

v_call: TRBV7-9
clone_size: .
j_call: TRBJ1-2
d_call: .
cdr3_nt: TGTGCCAGCAGCTTAGCCGGAGGGGGGGCCCACACCTTC
cdr3_aa: CASSLAGGGAHTF

v_call: TRBV23-1
clone_size: .
j_call: TRBJ1-5
d_call: TRBD1
cdr3_nt: TGCGCCAGCAGTCTCGGAGACAGGGGCCGTCAGCCCCAGCATTTT
cdr3_aa: CASSLGDRGRQPQHF

v_call: TRBV5-4
clone_size: .
j_call: TRBJ1-6
d_call: .
cdr3_nt: TGTGCCAGCAGCTTGGATCAGGTCTATAATTCACCCCTCCACTTT
cdr3_aa: CASSLDQVYNSPLHF

v_call: TRBV9
clone_size: .
j_call: TRBJ1-1
d_call: .
cdr3_nt: TGTGCCAGCAGACGGGACAATCGGCACACTGAAGCTTTCTTT
cdr3_aa: CASRRDNRHTEAFF

v_call: TRBV7-2
clone_size: once
j_call: TRBJ2-2
d_call: .
cdr3_nt: TGTGCCAGCAGCTTAAAGGGGACCGGGGAGCTGTTTTTT
cdr3_aa: CASSLKGTGELFF

v_call: TRBV10-1
clone_size: once
j_call: TRBJ2-5
d_call: .
cdr3_nt: TGCGCCAGCAGTGCGGAGACCCAGTACTTC
cdr3_aa: CASSAETQYF